The source of this T cell receptor (beta chain) is a study of T cell repertoires in cytomegalovirus infection. Across the whole study: Both CMV infection and a matching HLA type were indicated by public TCR beta signatures. Regarding the study as a whole: Summed frequency of shared TCR beta families picked out CMV carriers who also had the relevant HLA.

TCRdb independently ran MiXCR on the reads; one entry per CDR3 protein. The sample has 150,000 to 200,000 distinct CDR3 sequences, approximately 14% seen once; the top ten hold 25% to 30%. CDR3 length equals 13 residues. Trimming left V 5 bases short and J 4 bases short, with 12 bases between. The germline gives CDR1 SGHRS, CDR2 YFSETQ. Comment on this clonotype: Its target is unknown.

The receptor was isolated from a human donor in good health (CMV status not recorded). Some clones in this sample may be carry-over from other donors' samples. The material sequenced was PBMCs. The J gene is TRBJ1-2, the V gene TRBV5-1; D possibly corresponds to TRBD1 (5 bases). DNA for the CDR3: TGCGCCAGCAGTTCAGGGTCGGGCTATGGCTACACCTTC. Translation gives CASSSGSGYGYTF.